These 9 T cell receptor beta chains were all obtained from the same sample, sequenced in a study of cytomegalovirus exposure and HLA in healthy donors. PCR was performed using 60 Vbeta and 13 Jbeta primers. Clones were read by immunoSEQ multiplex PCR, and TCRdb kept only the in-frame ones, dropping some. The sample lists 150,000 to 200,000 clones, roughly four fifths occurring once. Material: PBMCs. These receptors all stem from a man in his late teens or twenties in good health and CMV-seronegative.

About this clone itself: An end of the junction differs from the germline gene, which may be a read error. The chain has TRBV27 and TRBJ1-2, with a possible D match to TRBD1 (5 bases). CDR1 is MNHEY and CDR2 is SMNVEV in the germline V gene (reference sequence). CDR3 size: 14 residues. Here the CDR3 DNA reads TGTGCCAGCAGTTTAAGTCAGGACAACTATGGCCACACCTTC. Translation: CASSLSQDNYGHTF.

V usage is TRBV14 and J usage is TRBJ2-3; tentative D call: TRBD2 (5 bases). The V end lost 1 base, the J end lost 4 bases, and 15 bases lay between the germline ends. This CDR3 contains 16 residues. The germline CDR1 and CDR2 sequences are SGHDN and FVKESK. CDR3: CASSQARGSFPDTQYF. DNA for the CDR3: TGTGCCAGCAGCCAAGCTAGAGGGTCTTTCCCAGATACGCAGTATTTT.

This chain connects TRBV7-3 to TRBJ2-5; tentative D call: TRBD2 (6 bases). Germline V gene sequence: CDR1 SGHTA, CDR2 FQGTGA. This CDR3 comprises 13 residues. Deletions cut 1 base from V and 4 bases from J, with 7 bases between. CDR3 DNA sequence: TGTGCCAGCAGCTTAAGGGGAGGAGAGACCCAGTACTTC. Protein sequence: CASSLRGGETQYF.

The J gene is TRBJ2-3, the V gene TRBV9, with D perhaps matching TRBD2 (5 bases). The germline gives CDR1 SGDLS, CDR2 YYNGEE. V shed 1 base and J shed 1 base, with 19 bases lying between them. The CDR3 extends over 18 amino acids. The CDR3 DNA follows: TGTGCCAGCAGCGTAAACGACTATTTCGCAGGAGGCACAGATACGCAGTATTTT. Residues: CASSVNDYFAGGTDTQYF.

The chain is built from TRBV29-1 and TRBJ1-2; 7 bases agree with TRBD1. With V trimmed by 4 bases and J by 4 bases, 6 bases remained unmatched. The germline CDR1 and CDR2 sequences are SQVTM and ANQGSEA. The CDR3 extends over 13 amino acids. CDR3 region: CSVASGQPYGYTF. CDR3 sequence (DNA): TGCAGCGTTGCTTCGGGACAGCCCTATGGCTACACCTTC. The variable domain in full, with the rest retrieved from reference TRBV29-1 and TRBJ1-2, is SAVISQKPSRDICQRGTSLTIQCQVDSQVTMMFWYRQQPGQSLTLIATANQGSEATYESGFVIDKFPISRPNLTFSTLTVSNMSPEDSSIYLCSVASGQPYGYTFGSGTRLTVV.

The V call is TRBV6-1, the J call TRBJ2-1, with TRBD2 matching over 8 bases. This CDR3 region has 13 residues. Trimming at V came to 8 bases and at J to 6 bases, leaving 6 bases not matched to a gene. Germline loops: CDR1 MNHNS, CDR2 SASEGT. CDR3 sequence (DNA): TGTGCCAGCGGAGAGCGGGGGACCAATGAGCAGTTCTTC. Its protein product is CASGERGTNEQFF.

This clone has just a few counts. The chain links TRBV10-2 to TRBJ1-4; no firm D call. CDR1 is WSHSY, CDR2 SAAADI, per germline. CDR3 length equals 12 residues. The ends were cut back, 8 bases at V and 6 bases at J, with 10 bases in the middle. The CDR3 loop reads CASRRRDEKLFF. CDR3 sequence (DNA): TGCGCCAGCCGTAGGCGGGATGAAAAACTGTTTTTT.

CDR3 nucleotide sequence: TGTGCCAGCAACATCGGAGCGGGAGTGTCCTACAATGAGCAGTTCTTC. Its translation: CASNIGAGVSYNEQFF. This sequence joins TRBV5-4 and TRBJ2-1; 8 nucleotides align to TRBD2. The CDR3 is made up of 16 amino acids. Germline CDR1 is SGHNT and CDR2 is YYREEE (reference sequence). V lost 6 bases to trimming and J lost 1 base; unmatched junction nucleotides: 9.

The table lists this clone with many counts. V and J are TRBV6-6 and TRBJ1-6, with D unresolved. Trimming took 0 bases from V and 8 from J, leaving 11 bases between them. CDR1 MNHNY and CDR2 SVGAGI come from the germline V gene (reference sequence). This CDR3 spans 15 amino acids. In nucleotides, the CDR3 is TGTGCCAGCAGTTACTCGTCTAGCGGGGATTCACCCCTCCACTTT. Its translation: CASSYSSSGDSPLHF.